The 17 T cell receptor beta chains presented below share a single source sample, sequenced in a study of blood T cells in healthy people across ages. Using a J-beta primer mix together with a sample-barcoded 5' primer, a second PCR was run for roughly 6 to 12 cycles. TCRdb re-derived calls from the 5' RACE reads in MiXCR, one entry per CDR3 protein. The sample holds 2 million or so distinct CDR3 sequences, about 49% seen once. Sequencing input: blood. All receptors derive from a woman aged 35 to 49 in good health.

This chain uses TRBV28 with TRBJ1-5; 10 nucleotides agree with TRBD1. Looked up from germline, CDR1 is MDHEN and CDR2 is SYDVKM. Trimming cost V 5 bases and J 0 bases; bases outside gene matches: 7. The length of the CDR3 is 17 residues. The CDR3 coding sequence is TGTGCCAGCAGTCCCGGGACAGGGGTTTATAGCAATCAGCCCCAGCATTTT. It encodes CASSPGTGVYSNQPQHF. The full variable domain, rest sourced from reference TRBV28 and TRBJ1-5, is DVKVTQSSRYLVKRTGEKVFLECVQDMDHENMFWYRQDPGLGLRLIYFSYDVKMKEKGDIPEGYSVSREKKERFSLILESASTNQTSMYLCASSPGTGVYSNQPQHFGDGTRLSIL.

The chain's CDR3 is CSVNPGLVGETQFF. In nucleotides, the CDR3 is TGCAGCGTCAACCCGGGACTAGTAGGAGAGACCCAGTTCTTC. The J gene is TRBJ2-1, the V gene TRBV29-1; TRBD2 matches 8 bases. This CDR3 has 14 amino acids. Per the germline V gene, CDR1 is SQVTM and CDR2 is ANQGSEA. With V trimmed by 6 bases and J by 13 bases, 17 bases remained unmatched.

The CDR3 spells CASSLLTGVQVGGGYTF. DNA of the CDR3: TGTGCCAGCAGCTTGCTGACAGGGGTCCAGGTGGGGGGTGGCTACACCTTC. The chain couples TRBV7-2 to TRBJ1-2; 8 bases agree with TRBD1. CDR3 length: 17 residues. Germline CDR1 SGHTA, CDR2 FQGNSA. V was pared by 3 bases and J by 7 bases, with 16 bases of the junction left unmatched.

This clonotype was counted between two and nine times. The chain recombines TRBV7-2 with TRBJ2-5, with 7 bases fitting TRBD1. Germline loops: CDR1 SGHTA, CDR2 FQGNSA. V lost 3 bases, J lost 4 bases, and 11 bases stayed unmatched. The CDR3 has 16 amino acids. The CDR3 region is CASSFPLTGSRETQYF. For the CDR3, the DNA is TGTGCCAGCAGCTTCCCCCTGACAGGGTCGAGAGAGACCCAGTACTTC.

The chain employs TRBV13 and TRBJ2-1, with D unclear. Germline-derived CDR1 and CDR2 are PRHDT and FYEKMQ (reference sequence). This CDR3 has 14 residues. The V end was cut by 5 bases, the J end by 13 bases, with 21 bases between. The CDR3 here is CASSKGRLQETQFF. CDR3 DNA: TGTGCCAGCAGCAAAGGACGGCTCCAAGAGACCCAGTTCTTC.

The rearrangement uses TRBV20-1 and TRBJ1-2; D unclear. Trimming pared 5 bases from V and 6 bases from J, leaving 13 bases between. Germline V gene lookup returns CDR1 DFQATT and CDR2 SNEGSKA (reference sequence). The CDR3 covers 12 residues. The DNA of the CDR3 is TGCAGTGCTCTGGACCCTCAGGATGGCTACACCTTC. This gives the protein CSALDPQDGYTF.

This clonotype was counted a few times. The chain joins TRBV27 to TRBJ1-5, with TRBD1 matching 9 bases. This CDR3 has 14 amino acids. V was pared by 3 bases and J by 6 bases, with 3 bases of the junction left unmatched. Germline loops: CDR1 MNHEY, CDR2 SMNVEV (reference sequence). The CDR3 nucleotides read TGTGCCAGCAGTTTTGGGACAGGGAGTCAGCCCCAGCATTTT. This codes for CASSFGTGSQPQHF.

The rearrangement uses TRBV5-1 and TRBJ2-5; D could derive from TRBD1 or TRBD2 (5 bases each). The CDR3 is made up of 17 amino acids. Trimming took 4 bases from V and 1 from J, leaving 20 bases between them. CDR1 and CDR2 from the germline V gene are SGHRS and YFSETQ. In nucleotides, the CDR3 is TGCGCCAGCAGCCCGGGACCCTCCACTACTATCCAAGAGACCCAGTACTTC. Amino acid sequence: CASSPGPSTTIQETQYF.

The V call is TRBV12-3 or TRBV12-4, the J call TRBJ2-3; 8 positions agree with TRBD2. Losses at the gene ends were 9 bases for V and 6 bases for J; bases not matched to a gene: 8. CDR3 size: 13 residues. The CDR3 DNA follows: TGTGCCAGATATAAGCGGGGGAGCGATACGCAGTATTTT. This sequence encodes CARYKRGSDTQYF.

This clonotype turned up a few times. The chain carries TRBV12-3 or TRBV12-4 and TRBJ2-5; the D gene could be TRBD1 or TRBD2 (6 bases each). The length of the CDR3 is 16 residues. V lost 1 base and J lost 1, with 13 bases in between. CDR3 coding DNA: TGTGCCAGCAGTTTAGACTTAGGAGGGGGCCAAGAGACCCAGTACTTC. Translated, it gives CASSLDLGGGQETQYF.

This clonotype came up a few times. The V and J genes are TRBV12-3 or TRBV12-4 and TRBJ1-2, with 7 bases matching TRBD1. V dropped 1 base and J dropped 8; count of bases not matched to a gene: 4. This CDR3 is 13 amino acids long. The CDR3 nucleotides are TGTGCCAGCAGTTTAGTCCAGGGGGTCGGCTACACCTTC. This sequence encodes CASSLVQGVGYTF.

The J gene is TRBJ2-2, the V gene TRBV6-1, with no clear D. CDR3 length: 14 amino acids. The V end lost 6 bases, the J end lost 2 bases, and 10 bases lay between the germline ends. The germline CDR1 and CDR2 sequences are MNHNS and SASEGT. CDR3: CASRLQLNTGELFF. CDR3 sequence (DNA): TGTGCCAGCAGGCTTCAATTAAACACCGGGGAGCTGTTTTTT.

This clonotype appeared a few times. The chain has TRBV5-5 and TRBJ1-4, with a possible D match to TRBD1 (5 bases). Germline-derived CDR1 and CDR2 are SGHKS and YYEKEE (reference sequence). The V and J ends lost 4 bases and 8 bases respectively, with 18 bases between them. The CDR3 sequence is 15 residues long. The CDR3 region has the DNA TGTGCCAGCAGCCGCCTTGTGGCGGGGGAGGAAAAACTGTTTTTT. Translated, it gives CASSRLVAGEEKLFF.

This CDR3 is CASSELGTRPANTEAFF. As DNA, the CDR3 is TGCGCCAGCAGTGAGTTGGGGACACGGCCGGCGAACACTGAAGCTTTCTTT. The chain combines TRBV10-2 with TRBJ1-1, with a weak D call TRBD1 (6 bases). The ends were cut back, 1 base at V and 1 base at J, with 16 bases in the middle. Germline values: CDR1 WSHSY, CDR2 SAAADI. CDR3 size: 17 residues.

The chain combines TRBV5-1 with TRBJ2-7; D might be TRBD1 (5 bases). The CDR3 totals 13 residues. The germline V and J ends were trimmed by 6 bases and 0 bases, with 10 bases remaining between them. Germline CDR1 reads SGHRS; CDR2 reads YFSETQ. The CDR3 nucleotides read TGCGCCAGCACCGACAGTCGCTCCTACGAGCAGTACTTC. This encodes CASTDSRSYEQYF.

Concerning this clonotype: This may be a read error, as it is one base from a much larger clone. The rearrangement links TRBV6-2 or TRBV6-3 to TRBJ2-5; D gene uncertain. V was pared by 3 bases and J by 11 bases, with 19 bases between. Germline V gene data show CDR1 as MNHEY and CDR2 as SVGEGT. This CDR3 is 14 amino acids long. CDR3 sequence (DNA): TGTGCCAGCAGTTATACGAGTTCGCGCAATGAGCAGTACTTC. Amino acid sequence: CASSYTSSRNEQYF.

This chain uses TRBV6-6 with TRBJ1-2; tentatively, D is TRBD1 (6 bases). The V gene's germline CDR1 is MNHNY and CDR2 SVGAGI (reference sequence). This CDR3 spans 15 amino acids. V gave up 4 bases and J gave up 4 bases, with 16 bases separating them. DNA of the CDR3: TGTGCCAGCAGTTCACCCCGACAGGAATCCTATGGCTACACCTTC. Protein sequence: CASSSPRQESYGYTF.